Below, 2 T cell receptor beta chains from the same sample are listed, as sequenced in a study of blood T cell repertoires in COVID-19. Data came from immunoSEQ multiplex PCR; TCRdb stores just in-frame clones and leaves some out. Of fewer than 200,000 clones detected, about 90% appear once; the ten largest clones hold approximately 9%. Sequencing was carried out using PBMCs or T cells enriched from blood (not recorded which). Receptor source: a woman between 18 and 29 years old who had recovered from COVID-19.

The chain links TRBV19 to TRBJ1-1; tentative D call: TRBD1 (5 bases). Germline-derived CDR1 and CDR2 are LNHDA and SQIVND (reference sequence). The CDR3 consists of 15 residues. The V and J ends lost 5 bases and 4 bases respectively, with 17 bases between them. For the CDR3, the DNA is TGTGCCAGTAGTGTTCCCTCTAGGGGCACCACTGAAGCTTTCTTT. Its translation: CASSVPSRGTTEAFF. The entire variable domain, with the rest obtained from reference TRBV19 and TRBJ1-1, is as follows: DGGITQSPKYLFRKEGQNVTLSCEQNLNHDAMYWYRQDPGQGLRLIYYSQIVNDFQKGDIAEGYSVSREKKESFPLTVTSAQKNPTAFYLCASSVPSRGTTEAFFGQGTRLTVV.

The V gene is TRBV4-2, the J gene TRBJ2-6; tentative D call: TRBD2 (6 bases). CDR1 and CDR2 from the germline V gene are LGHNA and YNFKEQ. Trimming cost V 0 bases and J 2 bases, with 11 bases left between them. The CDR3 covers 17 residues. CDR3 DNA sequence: TGTGCCAGCAGCCAAGAGGATGGAGGGGCTGGGGCCAACGTCCTGACTTTC. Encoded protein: CASSQEDGGAGANVLTF.